Listed below are T cell receptor beta chains from one sample, sequenced in a study of T cell changes during pregnancy in multiple sclerosis. Libraries were prepared by immunoSEQ multiplex PCR; TCRdb keeps only in-frame clonotypes and omits some of them. The sample carries roughly 51,000 clones, approximately 94% recorded once. This sample comprised CD8+ T cells from peripheral blood mononuclear cells, obtained before pregnancy. Receptors were obtained from a female donor with multiple sclerosis, enrolled in a pregnancy study. The conserved cysteine and the conserved F or W are not part of the CDR3 here.

TRBV4-1 ASSQAPGSGGGGELF
TRBV5-4 ASRDGQGRGAF
TRBV6-4 ASSRLAETDTQY
TRBV27 ASGQAGFSSYEQY
TRBV20-1 SASTHYT
TRBV15 ATSSAGTGGDEQY
TRBV19 ASSPGTGNTEAF
TRBV13 ASSRGTADTQY
TRBV5-1 ASSNSRSYNEQF
TRBV5-8 ASSPPNRGSRTIY
TRBV10-1 ATGGGVGYT
TRBV29-1 SVAQSGETQY
TRBV5-1 ASSLVGTGGLNEQF
TRBV6-5 ASSYEETYGYT
TRBV7-9 ASSFNSEQF
TRBV7-6 ASSPPSGLTDTQY
TRBV19 ASSFGLAGASYEQY
TRBV7-9 ASMGSTEAF